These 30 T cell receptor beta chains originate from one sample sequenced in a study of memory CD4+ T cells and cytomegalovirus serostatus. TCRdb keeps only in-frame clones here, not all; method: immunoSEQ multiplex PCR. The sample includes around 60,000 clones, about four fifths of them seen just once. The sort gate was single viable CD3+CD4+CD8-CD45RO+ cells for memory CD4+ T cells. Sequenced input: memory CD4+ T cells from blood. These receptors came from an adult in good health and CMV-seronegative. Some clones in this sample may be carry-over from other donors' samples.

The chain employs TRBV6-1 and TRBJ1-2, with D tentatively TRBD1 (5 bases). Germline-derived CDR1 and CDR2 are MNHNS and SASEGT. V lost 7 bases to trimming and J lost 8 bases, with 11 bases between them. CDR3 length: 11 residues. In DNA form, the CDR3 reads TGTGCCAGCACCCAGGGTCGAGGCTACACCTTC. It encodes CASTQGRGYTF.

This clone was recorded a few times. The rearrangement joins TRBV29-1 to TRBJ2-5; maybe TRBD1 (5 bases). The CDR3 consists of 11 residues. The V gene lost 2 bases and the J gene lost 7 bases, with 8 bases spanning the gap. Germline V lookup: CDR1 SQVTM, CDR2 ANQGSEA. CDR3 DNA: TGCAGCGTTGAACCAACAGGGACCCAGTACTTC. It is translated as CSVEPTGTQYF.

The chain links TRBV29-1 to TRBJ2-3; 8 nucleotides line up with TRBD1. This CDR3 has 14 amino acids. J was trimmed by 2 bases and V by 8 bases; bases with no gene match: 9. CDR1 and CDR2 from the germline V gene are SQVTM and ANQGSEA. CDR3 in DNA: TGCAGCATTCGACCGGGACAGGTCACAGATACGCAGTATTTT. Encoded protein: CSIRPGQVTDTQYF.

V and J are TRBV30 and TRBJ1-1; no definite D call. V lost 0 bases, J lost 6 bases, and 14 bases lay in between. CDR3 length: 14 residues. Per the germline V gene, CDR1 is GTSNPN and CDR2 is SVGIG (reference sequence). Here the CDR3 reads CAWSVHRESPEAFF. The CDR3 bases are TGTGCCTGGAGTGTACATCGGGAAAGCCCTGAAGCTTTCTTT.

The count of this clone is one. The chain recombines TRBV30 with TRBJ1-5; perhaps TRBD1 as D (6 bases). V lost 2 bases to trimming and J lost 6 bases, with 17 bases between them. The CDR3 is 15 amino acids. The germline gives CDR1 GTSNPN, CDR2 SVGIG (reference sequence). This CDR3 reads CAWSKRGGVGQPQHF. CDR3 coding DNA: TGTGCCTGGAGTAAGAGAGGGGGGGTAGGTCAGCCCCAGCATTTT.

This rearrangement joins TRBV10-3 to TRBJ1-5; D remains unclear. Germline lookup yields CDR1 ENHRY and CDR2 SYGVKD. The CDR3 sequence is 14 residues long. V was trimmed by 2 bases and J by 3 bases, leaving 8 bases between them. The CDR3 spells CAISEGSYNQPQHF. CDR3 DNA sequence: TGTGCCATCAGTGAGGGTTCTTACAATCAGCCCCAGCATTTT.

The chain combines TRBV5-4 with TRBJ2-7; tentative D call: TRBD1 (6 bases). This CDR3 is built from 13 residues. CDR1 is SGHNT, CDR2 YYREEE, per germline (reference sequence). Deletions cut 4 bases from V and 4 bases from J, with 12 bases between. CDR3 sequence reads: CASSRPDSYEQYF. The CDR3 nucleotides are TGTGCCAGCAGCCGGCCGGACAGTTACGAGCAGTACTTC.

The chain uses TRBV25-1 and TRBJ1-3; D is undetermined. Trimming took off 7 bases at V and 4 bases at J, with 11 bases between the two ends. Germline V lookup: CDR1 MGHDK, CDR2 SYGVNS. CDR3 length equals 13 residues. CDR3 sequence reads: CASISSAGNTIYF. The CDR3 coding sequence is TGTGCCAGCATAAGTAGCGCCGGAAACACCATATATTTT.

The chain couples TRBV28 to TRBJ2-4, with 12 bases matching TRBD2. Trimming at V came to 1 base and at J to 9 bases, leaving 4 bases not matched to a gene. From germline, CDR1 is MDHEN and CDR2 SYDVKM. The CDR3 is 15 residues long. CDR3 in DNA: TGTGCCAGCAGTTTATCGGCTAGCGGGGGGGTCATTCAGTACTTC. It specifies CASSLSASGGVIQYF.

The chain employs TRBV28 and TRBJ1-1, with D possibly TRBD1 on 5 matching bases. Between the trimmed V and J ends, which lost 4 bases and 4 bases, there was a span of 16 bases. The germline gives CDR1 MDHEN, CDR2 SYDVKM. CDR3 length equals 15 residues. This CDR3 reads CASSSPAGGTTEAFF. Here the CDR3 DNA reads TGTGCCAGCAGTTCGCCAGCCGGGGGGACCACTGAAGCTTTCTTT.

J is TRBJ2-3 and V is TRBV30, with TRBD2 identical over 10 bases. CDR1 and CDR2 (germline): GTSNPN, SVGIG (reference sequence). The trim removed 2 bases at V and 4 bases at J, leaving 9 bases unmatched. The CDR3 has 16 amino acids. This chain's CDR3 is CAWSRLAGVSADTQYF. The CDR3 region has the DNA TGTGCCTGGAGTCGGCTAGCGGGGGTCAGTGCAGATACGCAGTATTTT.

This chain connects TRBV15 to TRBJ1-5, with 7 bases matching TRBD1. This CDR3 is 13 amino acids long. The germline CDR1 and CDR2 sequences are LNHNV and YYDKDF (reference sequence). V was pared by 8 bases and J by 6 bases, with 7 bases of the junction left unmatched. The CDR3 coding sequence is TGTGCCACCTCAATACAGGGGAGTCAGCCCCAGCATTTT. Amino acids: CATSIQGSQPQHF.

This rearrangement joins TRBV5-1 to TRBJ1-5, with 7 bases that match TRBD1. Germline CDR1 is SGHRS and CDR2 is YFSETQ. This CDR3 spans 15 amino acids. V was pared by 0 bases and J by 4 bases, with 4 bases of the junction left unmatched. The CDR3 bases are TGCGCCAGCAGCTTGGAGGGACAGAATAATCAGCCCCAGCATTTT. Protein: CASSLEGQNNQPQHF.

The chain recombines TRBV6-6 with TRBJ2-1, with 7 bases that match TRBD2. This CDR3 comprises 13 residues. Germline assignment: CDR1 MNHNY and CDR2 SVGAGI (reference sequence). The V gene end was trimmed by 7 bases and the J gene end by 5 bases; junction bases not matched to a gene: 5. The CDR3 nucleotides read TGTGCCAGCATCTCGACTAGCAACAATGAGCAGTTCTTC. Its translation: CASISTSNNEQFF.

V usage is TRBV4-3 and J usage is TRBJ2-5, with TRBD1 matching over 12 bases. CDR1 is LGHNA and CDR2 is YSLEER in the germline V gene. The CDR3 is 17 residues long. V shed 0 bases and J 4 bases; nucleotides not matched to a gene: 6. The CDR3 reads CASSQEWGTGGRETQYF. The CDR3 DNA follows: TGCGCCAGCAGCCAAGAGTGGGGGACAGGGGGCCGAGAGACCCAGTACTTC.

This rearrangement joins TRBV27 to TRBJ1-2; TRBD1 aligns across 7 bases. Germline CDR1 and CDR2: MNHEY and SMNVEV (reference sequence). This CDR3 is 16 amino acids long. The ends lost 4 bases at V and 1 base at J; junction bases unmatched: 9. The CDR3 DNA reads TGTGCCAGCAGTTCATCCCCGGGACAGATTAACTATGGCTACACCTTC. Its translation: CASSSSPGQINYGYTF.

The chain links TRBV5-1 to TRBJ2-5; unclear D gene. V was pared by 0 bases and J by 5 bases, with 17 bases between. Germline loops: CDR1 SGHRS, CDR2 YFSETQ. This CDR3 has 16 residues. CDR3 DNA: TGCGCCAGCAGCTTGGGCGATTCGTCCGAATTGGAGACCCAGTACTTC. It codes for CASSLGDSSELETQYF.

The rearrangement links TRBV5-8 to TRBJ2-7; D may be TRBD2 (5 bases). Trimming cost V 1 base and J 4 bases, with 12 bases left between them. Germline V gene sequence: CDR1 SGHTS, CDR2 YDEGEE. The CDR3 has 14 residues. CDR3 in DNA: TGTGCCAGCAGCTTGATAGACCCGGGGTACGAGCAGTACTTC. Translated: CASSLIDPGYEQYF. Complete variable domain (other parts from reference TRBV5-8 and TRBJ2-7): EAGVTQSPTHLIKTRGQQATLRCSPISGHTSVYWYQQALGLGLQFLLWYDEGEERNRGNFPPRFSGRQFPNYSSELNVNALELEDSALYLCASSLIDPGYEQYFGPGTRLTVT.

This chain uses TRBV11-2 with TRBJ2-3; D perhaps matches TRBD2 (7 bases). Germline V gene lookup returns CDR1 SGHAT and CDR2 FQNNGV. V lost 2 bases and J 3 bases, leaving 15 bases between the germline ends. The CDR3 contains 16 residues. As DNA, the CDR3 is TGTGCCAGCAGCTTAAGGGGGAGGGCGGTGACAGATACGCAGTATTTT. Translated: CASSLRGRAVTDTQYF.

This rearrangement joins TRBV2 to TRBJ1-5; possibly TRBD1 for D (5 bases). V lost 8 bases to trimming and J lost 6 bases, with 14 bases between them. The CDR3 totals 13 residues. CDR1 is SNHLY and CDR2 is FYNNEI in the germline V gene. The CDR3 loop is CASGAGWGQPQHF. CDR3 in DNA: TGTGCCAGCGGAGCAGGGTGGGGTCAGCCCCAGCATTTT.

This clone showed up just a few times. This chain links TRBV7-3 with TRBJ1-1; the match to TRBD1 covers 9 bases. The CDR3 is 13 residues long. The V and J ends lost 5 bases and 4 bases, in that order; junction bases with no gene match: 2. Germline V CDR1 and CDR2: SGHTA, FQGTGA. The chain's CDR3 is CASSATGGTEAFF. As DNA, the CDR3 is TGTGCCAGCAGCGCGACAGGGGGCACTGAAGCTTTCTTT.

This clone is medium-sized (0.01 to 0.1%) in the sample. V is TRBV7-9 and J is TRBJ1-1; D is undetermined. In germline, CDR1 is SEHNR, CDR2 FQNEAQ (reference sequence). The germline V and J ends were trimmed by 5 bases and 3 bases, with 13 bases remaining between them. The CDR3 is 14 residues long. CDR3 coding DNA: TGTGCCAGCAGCCACTCGGGTAGGGACACTGAAGCTTTCTTT. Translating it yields CASSHSGRDTEAFF.

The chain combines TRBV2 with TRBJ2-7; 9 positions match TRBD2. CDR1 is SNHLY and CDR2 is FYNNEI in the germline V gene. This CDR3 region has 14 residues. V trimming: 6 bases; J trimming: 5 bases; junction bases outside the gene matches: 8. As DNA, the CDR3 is TGTGCCAGCAGCGTTAGCGGGAGTATCCACGAGCAGTACTTC. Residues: CASSVSGSIHEQYF.

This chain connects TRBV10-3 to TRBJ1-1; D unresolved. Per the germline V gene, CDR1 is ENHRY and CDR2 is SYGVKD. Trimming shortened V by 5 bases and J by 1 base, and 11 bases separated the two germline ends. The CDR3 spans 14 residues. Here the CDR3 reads CAISFSSGNTEAFF. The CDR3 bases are TGTGCCATCAGTTTCAGCTCTGGGAACACTGAAGCTTTCTTT.

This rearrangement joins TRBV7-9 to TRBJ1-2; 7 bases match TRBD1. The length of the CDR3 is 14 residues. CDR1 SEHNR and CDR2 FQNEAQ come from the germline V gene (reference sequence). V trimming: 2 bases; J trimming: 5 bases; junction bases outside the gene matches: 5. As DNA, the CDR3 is TGTGCCAGCAGCTTAAAGGGGGCTGGGTATGGCTACACCTTC. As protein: CASSLKGAGYGYTF.

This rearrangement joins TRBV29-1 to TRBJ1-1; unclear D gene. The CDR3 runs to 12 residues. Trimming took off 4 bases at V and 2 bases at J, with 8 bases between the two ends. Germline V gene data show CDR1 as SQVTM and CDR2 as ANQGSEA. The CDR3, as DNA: TGCAGCGTTGTCCGACCTAACACTGAAGCTTTCTTT. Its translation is CSVVRPNTEAFF.

The chain's CDR3 is CASSLARSYNEQFF. The CDR3, as DNA: TGTGCCAGCAGCCTCGCACGCTCCTACAATGAGCAGTTCTTC. The J gene is TRBJ2-1, the V gene TRBV7-8; D gene ambiguous. V lost 5 bases and J 0 bases, leaving 8 bases between the germline ends. CDR3 length: 14 residues. Germline CDR1 is SGHVS and CDR2 is FQNEAQ.

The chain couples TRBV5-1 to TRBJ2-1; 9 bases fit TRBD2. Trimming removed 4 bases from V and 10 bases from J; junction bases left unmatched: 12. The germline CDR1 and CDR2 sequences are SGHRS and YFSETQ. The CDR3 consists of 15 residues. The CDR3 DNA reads TGCGCCAGCAGCGTGGTCGGCGGGAGGGCCGGGGAGCAGTTCTTC. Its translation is CASSVVGGRAGEQFF.

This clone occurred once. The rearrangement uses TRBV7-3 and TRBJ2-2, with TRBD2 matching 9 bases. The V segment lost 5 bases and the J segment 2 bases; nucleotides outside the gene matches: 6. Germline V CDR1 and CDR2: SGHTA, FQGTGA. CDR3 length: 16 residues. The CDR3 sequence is CASSPGTSLNTGELFF. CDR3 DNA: TGTGCCAGCAGCCCGGGGACTAGCCTAAACACCGGGGAGCTGTTTTTT.

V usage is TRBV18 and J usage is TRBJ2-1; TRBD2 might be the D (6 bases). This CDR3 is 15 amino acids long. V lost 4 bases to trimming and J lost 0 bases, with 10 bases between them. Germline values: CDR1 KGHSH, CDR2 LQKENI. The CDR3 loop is CASSHRETSYNEQFF. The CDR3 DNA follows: TGTGCCAGCTCACACCGGGAGACCTCCTACAATGAGCAGTTCTTC.